A single sample gave rise to the 7 T cell receptor beta chains below, sequenced in a study of early T cells in non-severe SARS-CoV-2 infection. TCRdb passed the 5' RACE reads through MiXCR, listing each CDR3 protein once. The sample contains tens of thousands of distinct CDR3 sequences, around an eighth of which appear only once. The specimen was whole blood, collected at baseline. The receptors derive from an adult who was a healthcare worker with PCR-confirmed SARS-CoV-2 infection or an uninfected control (not recorded which).

The chain employs TRBV29-1 and TRBJ2-1, with TRBD1 identical over 9 bases. Germline trimming cut 0 bases from V and 10 bases from J; bases unmatched to any gene: 10. Germline CDR1 SQVTM, CDR2 ANQGSEA. The length of the CDR3 is 15 residues. CDR3 in amino acids: CSVEDRGTGPQEQFF. CDR3 sequence (DNA): TGCAGCGTTGAAGATCGAGGGACAGGGCCTCAGGAGCAGTTCTTC.

This clonotype has just a few counts. V gene TRBV19 combines with J gene TRBJ1-5; 8 bases map to TRBD1. Germline CDR1 reads LNHDA; CDR2 reads SQIVND (reference sequence). Unmatched junction bases numbered 5, after V lost 7 bases and J lost 6 bases. The CDR3 is made up of 13 amino acids. The CDR3 DNA sequence: TGTGCCAGTAATGACAGGGGTGGTCAGCCCCAGCATTTT. This translates into CASNDRGGQPQHF.

For the CDR3, the DNA is TGCGCCAGCAGCCAAGAGGCACTAGCGGGGGGGACCGGGGAGCTGTTTTTT. Translation: CASSQEALAGGTGELFF. The J gene is TRBJ2-2, the V gene TRBV4-3, with 13 bases fitting TRBD2. Germline V CDR1 and CDR2: LGHNA, YSLEER. The CDR3 sequence is 17 residues long. V shed 0 bases and J 5 bases; nucleotides not matched to a gene: 3.

The rearrangement uses TRBV6-2 or TRBV6-3 and TRBJ2-2; 7 bases are shared with TRBD1. Per the germline V gene, CDR1 is MNHEY and CDR2 is SVGEGT. This CDR3 has 17 amino acids. With 0 bases clipped from V and 2 bases from J, the junction kept 6 bases outside the gene matches. This chain's CDR3 is CASSYSSTGANTGELFF. CDR3 nucleotides: TGTGCCAGCAGTTACTCGTCAACAGGGGCCAACACCGGGGAGCTGTTTTTT.

This clonotype appeared a few times. This chain connects TRBV18 to TRBJ2-5, with D perhaps TRBD1 (5 bases). Germline CDR1 KGHSH, CDR2 LQKENI. The V gene lost 2 bases and the J gene lost 5 bases, with 9 bases spanning the gap. This CDR3 has 13 residues. CDR3 sequence (DNA): TGTGCCAGCTCACCAGCAGGGTCCGAGACCCAGTACTTC. This translates into CASSPAGSETQYF. The full variable domain, rest sourced from reference TRBV18 and TRBJ2-5, is NAGVMQNPRHLVRRRGQEARLRCSPMKGHSHVYWYRQLPEEGLKFMVYLQKENIIDESGMPKERFSAEFPKEGPSILRIQQVVRGDSAAYFCASSPAGSETQYFGPGTRLLVL.

This clonotype appeared a few times. CDR3 sequence: CASSQKAGPSTTYEQYF. The DNA for the CDR3 is TGTGCCAGCAGCCAGAAAGCGGGCCCCTCCACGACCTACGAGCAGTACTTC. The genes are TRBV14 and TRBJ2-7; weak D call: TRBD2 (6 bases). The CDR3 is 17 residues long. The germline V gene encodes CDR1 SGHDN and CDR2 FVKESK. Trimming removed 3 bases from V and 2 bases from J, with 20 bases in between.

This chain links TRBV6-2 or TRBV6-3 with TRBJ2-5; D possibly uses TRBD1 or TRBD2 (5 bases each). Trimming cost V 4 bases and J 7 bases, with 10 bases left between them. This CDR3 region has 12 residues. Germline V lookup: CDR1 MNHEY, CDR2 SVGEGT. The CDR3 coding sequence is TGTGCCAGCAGTTTGGGGGTAGGGACCCAGTACTTC. Its protein product is CASSLGVGTQYF.